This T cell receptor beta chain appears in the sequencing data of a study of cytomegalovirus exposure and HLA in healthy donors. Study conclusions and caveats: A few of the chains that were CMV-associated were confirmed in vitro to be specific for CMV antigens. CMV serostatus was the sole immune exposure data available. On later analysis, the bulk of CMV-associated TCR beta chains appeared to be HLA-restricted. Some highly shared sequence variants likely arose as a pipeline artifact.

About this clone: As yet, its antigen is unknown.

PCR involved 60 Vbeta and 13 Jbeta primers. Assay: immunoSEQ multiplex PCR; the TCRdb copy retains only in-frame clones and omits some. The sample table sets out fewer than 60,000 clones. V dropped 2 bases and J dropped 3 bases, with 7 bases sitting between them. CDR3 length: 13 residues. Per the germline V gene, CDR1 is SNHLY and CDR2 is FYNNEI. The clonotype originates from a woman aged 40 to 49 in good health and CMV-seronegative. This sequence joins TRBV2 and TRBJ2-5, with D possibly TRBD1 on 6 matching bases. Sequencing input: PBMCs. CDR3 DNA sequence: TGTGCCAGCAGTGAAACAGGGAAAGAGACCCAGTACTTC. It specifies CASSETGKETQYF.